The T cell receptor (beta chain) under discussion was sequenced for a study of beta chain features in type 1 diabetes. The whole isolated RNA underwent reverse transcription, so sequencing captured expressed TCRB transcripts. Assay: immunoSEQ multiplex PCR; the TCRdb copy retains only in-frame clones and omits some. This sample has more than 150,000 clones; 10% to 15% occur once, and the top ten carry around 0.63%. The CDR3 has 11 residues. The germline V and J ends were trimmed by 4 bases and 3 bases, with 4 bases remaining between them. Germline V gene lookup returns CDR1 SGHNT and CDR2 YYREEE (reference sequence).

Sequencing was performed on central memory CD4+ T cells from blood. The chain uses TRBV5-4 and TRBJ2-5; no definite D call. This sequence was found in a young woman in good health. The CDR3 DNA follows: TGTGCCAGCAGCATAAAAGAGACCCAGTACTTC. Protein product: CASSIKETQYF.